This T cell receptor beta chain was captured in a study of T-cell reconstitution after alpha-beta-depleted transplantation in children. Regarding the study as a whole: In some patients, recipient T cells and intrathymic progenitors surviving conditioning explained high day-60 diversity. Alpha-beta T cells about two months after transplant reportedly derived from several hundred expanded graft clones. T-cell counts and diversity were attributed mostly to newly produced T cells one year after transplant.

Germline V gene data show CDR1 as LNHNV and CDR2 as YYDKDF (reference sequence). The CDR3 totals 13 residues. The V and J ends lost 0 bases and 5 bases respectively, with 4 bases between them. Preparation of the TCRbeta library used unique molecular identifiers. TCRdb itself ran the PCR reads through MiXCR, one entry per CDR3 protein. The sample has about 980,000 distinct CDR3 sequences, roughly 29% seen once. This clonotype has a count of ten or more. Its specificity is not known. The chain is built from TRBV15 and TRBJ1-4; D gene uncertain. This material consisted of PBMCs, mostly from graft donor cells, taken 360 days after TCRalphabeta/CD19-depleted stem cell transplant. The TCR was taken from a boy under three years old who had a stem cell transplant for SCID, so the T cells may come from the graft donor. The CDR3 DNA is TGTGCCACCAGCAGAGATTTGAATGAAAAACTGTTTTTT. Translating it yields CATSRDLNEKLFF. Together with reference TRBV15 and TRBJ1-4, the CDR3 gives the full variable domain: DAMVIQNPRYQVTQFGKPVTLSCSQTLNHNVMYWYQQKSSQAPKLLFHYYDKDFNNEADTPDNFQSRRPNTSFCFLDIRSPGLGDTAMYLCATSRDLNEKLFFGSGTQLSVL.